Listed below are T cell receptor beta chains from one sample, sequenced in a study of blood T cell repertoires in COVID-19. Method: immunoSEQ multiplex PCR; TCRdb's copy keeps in-frame clones and lacks some. The sample yields roughly 190,000 clones, 70% to 90% seen once. What was sequenced was PBMCs or T cells enriched from blood (not recorded which). These receptor sequences come from a middle-aged woman in a cohort exposed to, infected with or recovered from COVID-19 (not recorded which). Both conserved end residues are part of each CDR3. D genes are given only for firm matches. Only part of the rows carry a size: once, few, many, or a class if the clone is expanded.

TRBV5-4	TRBD2	.	TRBJ2-3	TGTGCCAGCAGCTTGTGGCTAGCGGGGGGGCCTGGCACAGATACGCAGTATTTT	CASSLWLAGGPGTDTQYF
TRBV4-1	TRBD2	.	TRBJ2-1	TGCGCCAGCAGCCTCACCCGGCGGGGAGGGAATGAGCAGTTCTTC	CASSLTRRGGNEQFF
TRBV11-2	.	.	TRBJ2-1	TGTGCCAGCAGCCGTGAGGGGGCGGGAGGCAATGAGCAGTTCTTC	CASSREGAGGNEQFF
TRBV4-1	.	.	TRBJ2-7	TGCGCCAGCAGCCAACTTCCGACAGAGCACTACGAGCAGTACTTC	CASSQLPTEHYEQYF
TRBV7-9	TRBD2	.	TRBJ2-4	TGTGCCAGCATCAGCGGGAGCAACATTCAGTACTTC	CASISGSNIQYF
TRBV30	TRBD2	.	TRBJ2-3	TGTGCCTGGACCCACGGGACTAGCGGTACAGATACGCAGTATTTT	CAWTHGTSGTDTQYF
TRBV2	TRBD1	.	TRBJ1-1	TGTGCCAGCAGTGACGTAAACAGGGGGCTAGACACTGAAGCTTTCTTT	CASSDVNRGLDTEAFF
TRBV27	TRBD2	.	TRBJ2-7	TGTGCCAGCAGTTTACTAGCGGGAGACAGATCCTACGAGCAGTACTTC	CASSLLAGDRSYEQYF
TRBV3-1/TRBV3-2	TRBD2	.	TRBJ2-5	TGTGCCAGCAGCCTTGCCGGCGGGGGAGAGACCCAGTACTTC	CASSLAGGGETQYF
TRBV2	TRBD1	once	TRBJ2-1	TGTGCCAGCAGTGACCCCCACTTGGCGGACAGGGGTCACAATGAGCAGTTCTTC	CASSDPHLADRGHNEQFF
TRBV5-4	TRBD1	once	TRBJ1-3	TGTGCCAGCAGCGAATACAGGGGCCACGGCTCTGGAAACACCATATATTTT	CASSEYRGHGSGNTIYF
TRBV5-1	.	.	TRBJ1-6	TGCGCCAGCAACTTAGGTCAGGGGATGAATTCACCCCTCCACTTT	CASNLGQGMNSPLHF
TRBV5-1	TRBD1	.	TRBJ1-2	TGCGCCAGCAGCCACGGACAGGGCCAACGGATCTATGGCTACACCTTC	CASSHGQGQRIYGYTF
TRBV11-3	TRBD1	few	TRBJ2-5	TGTGCCAGCAGCTTAGCACAGGGGACCCAAGAGACCCAGTACTTC	CASSLAQGTQETQYF
TRBV5-1	.	.	TRBJ1-3	TGCGCCAGCAGCTTGGAGGTAGCGGGACCTGGAAACACCATATATTTT	CASSLEVAGPGNTIYF
TRBV4-1	.	.	TRBJ1-6	TGCGCCAGCAGCCAAGAGCCCGGGTCAAATTCACCCCTCCACTTT	CASSQEPGSNSPLHF
TRBV5-8	.	.	TRBJ2-4	TGTGCCAGCAGCTTGGCTCCCAGTCTTCGAACCAAAAACATTCAGTACTTC	CASSLAPSLRTKNIQYF
TRBV7-8	TRBD1	.	TRBJ1-2	TGTGCCAGCAGCGAAACAGGGGCTGCTAACTATGGCTACACCTTC	CASSETGAANYGYTF
TRBV6-5	TRBD2	.	TRBJ2-7	TGTGCCAGCAGTTACTCGGCACTAGCGGGCTACGAGCAGTACTTC	CASSYSALAGYEQYF
TRBV7-6	TRBD2	once	TRBJ2-3	TGTGCCAGCAGCTCCGGGGCTAGCGGGGGGGAGGCAGATACGCAGTATTTT	CASSSGASGGEADTQYF
TRBV18	.	.	TRBJ1-2	TGTGCCAGCTCAGCCGACAGGAGTAACTATGGCTACACCTTC	CASSADRSNYGYTF
TRBV4-3	.	once	TRBJ2-7	TGCGCCAGCAGCCAAGGACAAGGGGGTGGGTACGAGCAGTACTTC	CASSQGQGGGYEQYF
TRBV5-1	TRBD1	.	TRBJ1-1	TGCGCCAGCAGCTTGGCCGCGACAGTGACAGGGTTGAACACTGAAGCTTTCTTT	CASSLAATVTGLNTEAFF
TRBV4-2	TRBD1	.	TRBJ1-1	TGTGCCAGCAGCCTCTCATGGGCCGGGACAGGGAAGGGTGAAGCTTTCTTT	CASSLSWAGTGKGEAFF
TRBV30	.	once	TRBJ1-5	TGTGCCTGGAGTGTTCCCAGGTCTTATCAGCCCCAGCATTTT	CAWSVPRSYQPQHF
TRBV11-2	.	.	TRBJ1-4	TGTGCCAGCAGGGGGGGTTGGGACGAAAAACTGTTTTTT	CASRGGWDEKLFF
TRBV5-1	TRBD2	once	TRBJ2-7	TGCGCCAGCAGCCGCTCAGGACTAGCTTGGGAGCAGTACTTC	CASSRSGLAWEQYF